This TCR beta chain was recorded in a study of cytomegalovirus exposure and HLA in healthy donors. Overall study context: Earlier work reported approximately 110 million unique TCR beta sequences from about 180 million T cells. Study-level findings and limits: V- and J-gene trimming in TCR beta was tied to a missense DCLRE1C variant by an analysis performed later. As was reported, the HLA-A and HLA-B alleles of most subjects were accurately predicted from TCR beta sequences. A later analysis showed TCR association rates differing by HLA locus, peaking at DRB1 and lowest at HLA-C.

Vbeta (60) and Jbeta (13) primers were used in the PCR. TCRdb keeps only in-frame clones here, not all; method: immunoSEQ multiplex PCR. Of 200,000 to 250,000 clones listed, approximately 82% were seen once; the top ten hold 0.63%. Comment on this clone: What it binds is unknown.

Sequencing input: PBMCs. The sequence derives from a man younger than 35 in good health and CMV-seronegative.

In DNA form, the CDR3 reads TGCGCCAGCAGTGAGTCATCCGGGACACATGGCTACGAGCAGTACTTC. It translates to CASSESSGTHGYEQYF. V usage is TRBV10-1 and J usage is TRBJ2-7; D may be TRBD1 (6 bases). CDR3 length: 16 residues. Deletions cut 0 bases from V and 3 bases from J, with 15 bases between. Germline V gene sequence: CDR1 WNHNN, CDR2 SYGVQD (reference sequence).